This T cell receptor beta chain was sequenced in a study of cytomegalovirus exposure and HLA in healthy donors. Overall study results and limits: A later analysis found most CMV-associated TCR beta chains apparently HLA-restricted. Donors belonging to an Asian-associated ancestry cluster reportedly showed fewer N-insertions in productive TCRs than the roughly 670-donor mean, according to what a later analysis found. Indistinguishable V segments, including TRBV6-2 and TRBV6-3, were excluded.

About this clone: Its target is unknown.

This PCR relied on a set of 60 Vbeta primers and 13 Jbeta primers. Authors' analysis steps: Approximately 11 million of about 88 million unique TCR beta chains were shared, per a later count. Sequenced by immunoSEQ multiplex PCR; TCRdb stores in-frame clones only, minus some. D and trimming come from the DNA, and the V and J calls and clone size come from that table. This table holds roughly 80,000 clones, approximately 61% found once. V was clipped by 1 base and J by 2 bases; unmatched bases: 8. The CDR3 length is 17 residues. CDR1 and CDR2 from the germline V gene are KGHSH and LQKENI. This sequence joins TRBV18 and TRBJ2-1; TRBD2 agrees at 7 bases. The TCR comes from a woman aged 45-65 years in good health and CMV-seropositive. Material for sequencing was PBMCs. CDR3 residues: CASSPRLASSAYNEQFF. In DNA form, the CDR3 reads TGTGCCAGCTCACCACGACTAGCTAGCTCCGCCTACAATGAGCAGTTCTTC.